The text below deals with one T cell receptor beta chain. Its antigen remains unknown. The data were taken from a study of cytomegalovirus exposure and HLA in healthy donors. About the research overall: Earlier results showed almost 120 million unique TCR beta sequences derived from 150 million to 200 million T cells. Genotyping showed around 80% of a few hundred donors falling in the Caucasian-associated ancestry cluster.

The germline V gene encodes CDR1 SGDLS and CDR2 YYNGEE. V dropped 7 bases and J dropped 5 bases, with 21 bases sitting between them. The CDR3 contains 16 residues. General study results and limits: Later analysis indicated greater clonal expansion among HLA-associated TCR beta chains than among equally common other chains. CMV serostatus was the only immune exposure information that was available.

The primer mix had 60 Vbeta and 13 Jbeta primers. Profiled with immunoSEQ multiplex PCR; TCRdb holds only in-frame clones, not every one. The sample data list tens of thousands of clones. The chain uses TRBV9 and TRBJ2-2; weak D call: TRBD2 (6 bases). The sequence came from a man between 40 and 49 years old in good health and CMV-seronegative. Sequencing was done on a sample of PBMCs. The CDR3 loop is CASDRLGGGVTGELFF. In nucleotides, the CDR3 is TGTGCCAGCGACCGACTCGGGGGAGGTGTAACCGGGGAGCTGTTTTTT.